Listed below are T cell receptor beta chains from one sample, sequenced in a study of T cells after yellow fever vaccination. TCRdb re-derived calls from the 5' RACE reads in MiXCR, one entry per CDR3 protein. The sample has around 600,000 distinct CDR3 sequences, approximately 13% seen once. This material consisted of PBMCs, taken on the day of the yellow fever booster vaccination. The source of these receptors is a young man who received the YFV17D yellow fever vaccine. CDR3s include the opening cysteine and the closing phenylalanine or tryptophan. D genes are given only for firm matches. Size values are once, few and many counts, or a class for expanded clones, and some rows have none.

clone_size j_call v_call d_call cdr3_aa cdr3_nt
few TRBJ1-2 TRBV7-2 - CASSHSGTRGYTF TGTGCCAGCAGCCACTCGGGGACGAGGGGCTACACCTTC
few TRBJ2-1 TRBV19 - CASSRERGHREQFF TGTGCCAGTAGCCGCGAGCGAGGACATCGGGAGCAGTTCTTC
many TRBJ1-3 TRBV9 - CASSALQGQSGNTIYF TGTGCCAGCAGCGCCCTACAGGGACAATCGGGAAACACCATATATTTT
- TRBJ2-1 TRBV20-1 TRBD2 CSARAGTRSINEQFF TGCAGTGCTAGAGCCGGGACTAGGTCCATCAATGAGCAGTTCTTC
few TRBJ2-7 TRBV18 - CASSPSRGVEQYF TGTGCCAGCTCACCCTCCAGGGGGGTTGAGCAGTACTTC
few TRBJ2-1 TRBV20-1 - CSARPASFLGYNEQFF TGCAGTGCTAGGCCGGCCAGTTTCCTTGGGTACAATGAGCAGTTCTTC
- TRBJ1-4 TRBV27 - CASSLSESQGSEKLFF TGTGCCAGCAGTCTAAGCGAGTCTCAGGGATCGGAAAAACTGTTTTTT
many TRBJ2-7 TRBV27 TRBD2 CASSPTGLAAYEQYF TGTGCCAGCAGTCCAACCGGACTAGCGGCCTACGAGCAGTACTTC
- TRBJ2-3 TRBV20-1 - CSATILQGYKDTQYF TGCAGTGCGACCATTTTACAGGGATATAAAGATACGCAGTATTTT
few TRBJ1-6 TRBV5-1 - CASSSGLFDNSPLHF TGCGCCAGCAGCTCTGGACTTTTCGATAATTCACCCCTCCACTTT
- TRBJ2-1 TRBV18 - CASSPPNSGYNEQFF TGTGCCAGCTCACCCCCTAATAGCGGCTACAATGAGCAGTTCTTC
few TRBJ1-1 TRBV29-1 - CSVGRGLGSTEAFF TGCAGCGTTGGGAGGGGACTTGGCTCCACTGAAGCTTTCTTT
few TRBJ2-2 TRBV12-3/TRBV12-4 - CASRRGQGYTGELFF TGTGCCAGCAGGAGAGGCCAGGGGTACACCGGGGAGCTGTTTTTT
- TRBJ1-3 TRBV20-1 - CSARVSGSGNTIYF TGCAGTGCTAGAGTATCCGGGTCTGGAAACACCATATATTTT
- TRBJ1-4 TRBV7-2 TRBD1 CASSRTGSVEKLFF TGTGCCAGCAGCCGGACAGGGTCTGTTGAAAAACTGTTTTTT
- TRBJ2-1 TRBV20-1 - CSARVGEGASSYNEQFF TGCAGTGCTAGAGTGGGGGAGGGGGCCAGCTCCTACAATGAGCAGTTCTTC
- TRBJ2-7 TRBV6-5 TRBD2 CASSTSGSGGYEQYF TGTGCCAGCAGTACATCGGGGTCCGGGGGGTACGAGCAGTACTTC
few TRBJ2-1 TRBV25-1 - CASRGRRHNEQFF TGTGCCAGCAGGGGACGCCGTCACAATGAGCAGTTCTTC
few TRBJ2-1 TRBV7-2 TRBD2 CASSLALAGGLNEQFF TGTGCCAGCAGCTTAGCACTAGCGGGAGGGTTGAATGAGCAGTTCTTC
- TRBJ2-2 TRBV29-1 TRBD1 CSVVRQGVTGELFF TGCAGCGTTGTGCGACAGGGCGTCACCGGGGAGCTGTTTTTT
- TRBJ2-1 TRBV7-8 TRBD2 CASSLTSGRAGLNEQFF TGTGCCAGCAGCCTAACTAGCGGGAGGGCCGGCCTGAATGAGCAGTTCTTC
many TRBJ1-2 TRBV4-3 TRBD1 CASSQQGQIYGYTF TGCGCCAGCAGCCAACAGGGACAGATCTATGGCTACACCTTC
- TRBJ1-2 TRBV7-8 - CASSSQGSYGYTF TGTGCCAGCAGCTCTCAGGGTTCCTATGGCTACACCTTC
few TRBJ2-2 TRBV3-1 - CASRFLAEGYTGELFF TGTGCCAGCAGATTTTTGGCGGAGGGATACACCGGGGAGCTGTTTTTT